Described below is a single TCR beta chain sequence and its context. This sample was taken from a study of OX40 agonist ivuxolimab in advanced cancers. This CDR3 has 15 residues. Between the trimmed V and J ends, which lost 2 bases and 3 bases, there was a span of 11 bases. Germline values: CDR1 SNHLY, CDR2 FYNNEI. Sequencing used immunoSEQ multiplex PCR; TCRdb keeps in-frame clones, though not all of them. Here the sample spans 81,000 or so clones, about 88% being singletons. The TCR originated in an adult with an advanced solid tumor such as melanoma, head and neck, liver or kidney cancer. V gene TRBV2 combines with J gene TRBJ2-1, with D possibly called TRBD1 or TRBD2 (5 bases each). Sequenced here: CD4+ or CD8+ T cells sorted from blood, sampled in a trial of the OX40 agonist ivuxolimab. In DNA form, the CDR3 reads TGTGCCAGCAGTGAACGTGGGACGTTCTACAATGAGCAGTTCTTC. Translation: CASSERGTFYNEQFF.